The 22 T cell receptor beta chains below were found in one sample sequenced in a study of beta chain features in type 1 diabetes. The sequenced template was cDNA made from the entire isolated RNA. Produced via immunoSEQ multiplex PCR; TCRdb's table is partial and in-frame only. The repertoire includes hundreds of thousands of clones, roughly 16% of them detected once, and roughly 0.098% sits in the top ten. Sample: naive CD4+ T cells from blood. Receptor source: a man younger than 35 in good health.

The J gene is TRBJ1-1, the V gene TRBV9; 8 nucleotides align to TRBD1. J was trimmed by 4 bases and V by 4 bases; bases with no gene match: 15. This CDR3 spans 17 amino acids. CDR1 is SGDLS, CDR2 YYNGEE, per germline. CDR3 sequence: CASSPGTGAGWSTEAFF. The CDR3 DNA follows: TGTGCCAGCAGCCCCGGGACAGGCGCCGGCTGGAGCACTGAAGCTTTCTTT.

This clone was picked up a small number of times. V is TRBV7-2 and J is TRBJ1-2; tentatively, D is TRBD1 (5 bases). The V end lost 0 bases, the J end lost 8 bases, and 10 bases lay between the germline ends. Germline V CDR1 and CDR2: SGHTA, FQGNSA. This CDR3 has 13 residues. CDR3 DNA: TGTGCCAGCAGCTTAGCAGGGGCGCTCGGCTACACCTTC. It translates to CASSLAGALGYTF.

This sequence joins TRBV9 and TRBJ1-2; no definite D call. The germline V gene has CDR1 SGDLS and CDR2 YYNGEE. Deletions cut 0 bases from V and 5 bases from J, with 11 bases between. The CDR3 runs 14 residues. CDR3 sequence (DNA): TGTGCCAGCAGCGTAGCTGCCATGGGGTATGGCTACACCTTC. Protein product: CASSVAAMGYGYTF. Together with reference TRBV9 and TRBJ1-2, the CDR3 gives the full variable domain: DSGVTQTPKHLITATGQRVTLRCSPRSGDLSVYWYQQSLDQGLQFLIQYYNGEERAKGNILERFSAQQFPDLHSELNLSSLELGDSALYFCASSVAAMGYGYTFGSGTRLTVV.

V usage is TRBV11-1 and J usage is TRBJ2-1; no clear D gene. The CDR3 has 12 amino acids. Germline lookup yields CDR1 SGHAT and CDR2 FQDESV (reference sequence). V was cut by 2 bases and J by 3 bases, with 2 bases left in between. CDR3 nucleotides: TGTGCCAGCAGCTTATTCTACAATGAGCAGTTCTTC. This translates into CASSLFYNEQFF.

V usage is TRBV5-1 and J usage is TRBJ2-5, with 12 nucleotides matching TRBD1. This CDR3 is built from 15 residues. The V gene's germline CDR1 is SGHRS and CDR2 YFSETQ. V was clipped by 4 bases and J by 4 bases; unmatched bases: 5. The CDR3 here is CASSLGQGAGETQYF. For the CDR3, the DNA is TGCGCCAGCAGCCTGGGACAGGGGGCAGGAGAGACCCAGTACTTC.

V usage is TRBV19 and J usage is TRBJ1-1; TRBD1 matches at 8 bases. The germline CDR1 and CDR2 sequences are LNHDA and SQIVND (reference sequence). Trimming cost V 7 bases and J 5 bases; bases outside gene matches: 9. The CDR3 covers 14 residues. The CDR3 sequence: CASTGDRWRTEAFF. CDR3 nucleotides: TGTGCCAGTACCGGGGACAGGTGGAGGACTGAAGCTTTCTTT.

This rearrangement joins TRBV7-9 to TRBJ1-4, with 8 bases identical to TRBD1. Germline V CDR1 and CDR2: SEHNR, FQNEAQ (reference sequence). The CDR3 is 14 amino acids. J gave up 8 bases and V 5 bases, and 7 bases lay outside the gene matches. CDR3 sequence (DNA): TGTGCCAGCAGCCTTGGACAGGGAGGCGAAAAACTGTTTTTT. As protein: CASSLGQGGEKLFF.

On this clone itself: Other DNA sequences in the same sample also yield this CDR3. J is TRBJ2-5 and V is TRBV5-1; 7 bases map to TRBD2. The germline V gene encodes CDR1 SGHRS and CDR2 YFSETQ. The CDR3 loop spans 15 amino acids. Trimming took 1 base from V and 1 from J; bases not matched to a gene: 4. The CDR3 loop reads CASSLRGETQETQYF. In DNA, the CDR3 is TGCGCCAGCAGCTTGCGGGGGGAGACCCAAGAGACCCAGTACTTC.

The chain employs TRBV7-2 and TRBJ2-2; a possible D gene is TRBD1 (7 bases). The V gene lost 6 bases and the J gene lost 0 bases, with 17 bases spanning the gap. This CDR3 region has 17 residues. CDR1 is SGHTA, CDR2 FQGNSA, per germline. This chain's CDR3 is CASRRHGRGANTGELFF. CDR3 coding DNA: TGTGCCAGCAGACGTCACGGCAGGGGGGCGAACACCGGGGAGCTGTTTTTT.

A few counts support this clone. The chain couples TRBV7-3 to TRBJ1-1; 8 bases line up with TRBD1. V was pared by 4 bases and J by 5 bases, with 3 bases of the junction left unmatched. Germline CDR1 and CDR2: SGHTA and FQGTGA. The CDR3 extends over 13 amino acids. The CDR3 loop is CASSSRTGTEAFF. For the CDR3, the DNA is TGTGCCAGCAGCTCCAGGACAGGGACTGAAGCTTTCTTT.

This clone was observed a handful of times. CDR3 sequence: CASSTIRQGWTEAFF. CDR3 DNA sequence: TGTGCCAGTAGTACCATACGACAGGGGTGGACTGAAGCTTTCTTT. The chain carries TRBV19 and TRBJ1-1; 8 bases map to TRBD1. With V trimmed by 4 bases and J by 5 bases, 9 bases remained unmatched. The germline CDR1 and CDR2 sequences are LNHDA and SQIVND (reference sequence). CDR3 size: 15 residues.

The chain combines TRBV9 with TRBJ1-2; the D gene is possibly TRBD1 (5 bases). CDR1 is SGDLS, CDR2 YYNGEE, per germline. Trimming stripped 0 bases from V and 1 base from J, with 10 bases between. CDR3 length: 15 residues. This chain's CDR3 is CASSVEGEGNYGYTF. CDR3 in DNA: TGTGCCAGCAGCGTAGAAGGGGAGGGTAACTATGGCTACACCTTC.

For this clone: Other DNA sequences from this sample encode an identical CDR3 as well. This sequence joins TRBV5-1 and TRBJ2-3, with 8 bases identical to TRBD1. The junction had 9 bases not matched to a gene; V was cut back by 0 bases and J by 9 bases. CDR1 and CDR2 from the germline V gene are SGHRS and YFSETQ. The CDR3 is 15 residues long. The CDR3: CASSLETTGGETQYF. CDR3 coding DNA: TGCGCCAGCAGCTTGGAGACTACAGGGGGAGAAACGCAGTATTTT. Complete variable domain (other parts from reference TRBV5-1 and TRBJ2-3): KAGVTQTPRYLIKTRGQQVTLSCSPISGHRSVSWYQQTPGQGLQFLFEYFSETQRNKGNFPGRFSGRQFSNSRSEMNVSTLELGDSALYLCASSLETTGGETQYFGPGTRLTVL.

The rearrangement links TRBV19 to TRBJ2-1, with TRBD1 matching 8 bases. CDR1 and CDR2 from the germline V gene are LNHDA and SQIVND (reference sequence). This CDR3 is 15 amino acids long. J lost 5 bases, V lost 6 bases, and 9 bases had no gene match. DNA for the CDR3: TGTGCCAGTAGAGACAGGGGCCGAACACACAATGAGCAGTTCTTC. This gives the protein CASRDRGRTHNEQFF. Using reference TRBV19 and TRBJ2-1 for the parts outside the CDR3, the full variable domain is DGGITQSPKYLFRKEGQNVTLSCEQNLNHDAMYWYRQDPGQGLRLIYYSQIVNDFQKGDIAEGYSVSREKKESFPLTVTSAQKNPTAFYLCASRDRGRTHNEQFFGPGTRLTVL.

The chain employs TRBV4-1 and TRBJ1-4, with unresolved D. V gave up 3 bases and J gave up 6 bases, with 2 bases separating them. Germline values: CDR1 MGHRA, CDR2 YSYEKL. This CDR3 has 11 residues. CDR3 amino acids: CASSQDEKLFF. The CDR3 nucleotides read TGCGCCAGCAGCCAGGATGAAAAACTGTTTTTT.

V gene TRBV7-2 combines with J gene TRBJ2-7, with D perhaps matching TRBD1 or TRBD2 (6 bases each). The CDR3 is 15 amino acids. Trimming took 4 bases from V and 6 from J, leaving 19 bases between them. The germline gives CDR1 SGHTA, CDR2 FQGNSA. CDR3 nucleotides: TGTGCCAGCAGCTCCCTGGCCGGGGGCCCTGGCGAGCAGTACTTC. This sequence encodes CASSSLAGGPGEQYF.

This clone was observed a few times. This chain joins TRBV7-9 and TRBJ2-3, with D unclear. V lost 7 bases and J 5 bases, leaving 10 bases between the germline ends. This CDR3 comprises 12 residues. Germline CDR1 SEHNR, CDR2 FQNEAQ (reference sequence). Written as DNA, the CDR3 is TGTGCCAGCATGGGCTCCGAAGATACGCAGTATTTT. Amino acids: CASMGSEDTQYF.

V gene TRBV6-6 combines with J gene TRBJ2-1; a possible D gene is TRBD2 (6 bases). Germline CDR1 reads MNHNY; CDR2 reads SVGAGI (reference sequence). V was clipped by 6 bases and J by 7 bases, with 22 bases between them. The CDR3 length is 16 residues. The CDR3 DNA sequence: TGTGCCAGCAGCTTGCGGGACGACTCATCTAGGAATGAGCAGTTCTTC. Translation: CASSLRDDSSRNEQFF.

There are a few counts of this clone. CDR3 bases: TGTGCCAGCAGTTGGAAGACTAGCGGACAAGAGACCCAGTACTTC. Translating gives CASSWKTSGQETQYF. The chain carries TRBV5-4 and TRBJ2-5; TRBD2 matches at 9 bases. CDR1 and CDR2 (germline): SGHNT, YYREEE (reference sequence). The V gene end was trimmed by 5 bases and the J gene end by 2 bases; junction bases not matched to a gene: 7. CDR3 length equals 15 residues.

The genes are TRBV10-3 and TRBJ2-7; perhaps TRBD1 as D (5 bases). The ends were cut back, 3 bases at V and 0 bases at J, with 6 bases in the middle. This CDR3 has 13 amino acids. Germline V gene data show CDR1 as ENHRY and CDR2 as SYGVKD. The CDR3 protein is CAISDRASYEQYF. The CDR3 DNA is TGTGCCATCAGTGACAGGGCCTCCTACGAGCAGTACTTC.

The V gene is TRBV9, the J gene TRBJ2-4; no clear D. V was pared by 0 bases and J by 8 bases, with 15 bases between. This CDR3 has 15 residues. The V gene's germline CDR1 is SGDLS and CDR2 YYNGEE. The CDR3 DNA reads TGTGCCAGCAGCGTAGAGGTCCGCCCTGGGGACATTCAGTACTTC. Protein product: CASSVEVRPGDIQYF.

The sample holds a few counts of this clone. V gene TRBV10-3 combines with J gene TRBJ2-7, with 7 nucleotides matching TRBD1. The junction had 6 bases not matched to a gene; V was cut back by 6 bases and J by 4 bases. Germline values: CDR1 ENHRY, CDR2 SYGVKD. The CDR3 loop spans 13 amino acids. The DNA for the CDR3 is TGTGCCATCAGAGGTGGACAGGAGTACGAGCAGTACTTC. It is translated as CAIRGGQEYEQYF.